Listed below are T cell receptor beta chains from one sample, sequenced in a study of blood T cells in healthy people across ages. A single record per CDR3 protein comes from TCRdb applying MiXCR to the 5' RACE reads. The sample consists of around 1.5 million distinct CDR3 sequences, around two fifths of them appearing once. The source material was blood. Receptors were obtained from a woman between 18 and 29 years old in good health. Both conserved end residues are part of each CDR3. A D gene is named only where the DNA matches it firmly. The size field is filled for only some rows; it gives once, few, many or a size class.

.	TRBV2	.	TRBJ1-4	TGTGCCAGCCGAGGCGGGAACAATGAAAAACTGTTTTTT	CASRGGNNEKLFF
few	TRBV27	TRBD1	TRBJ2-5	TGTGCCAGCAGGGATGGACAGGGCCAGGGTTGGCAGTACTTC	CASRDGQGQGWQYF
.	TRBV3-1	TRBD2	TRBJ2-1	TGTGCCAGCAGCTGGAGCGGACTAGCGGGAAGCCTAGTCTACAATGAGCAGTTCTTC	CASSWSGLAGSLVYNEQFF
.	TRBV6-5	TRBD1	TRBJ1-2	TGTGCCAGCAGCCGAACCGGGACAGGGACCTATGGCTACACCTTC	CASSRTGTGTYGYTF
few	TRBV5-1	TRBD2	TRBJ2-4	TGCGCCAGCAGCTTGGTGCGGGAGGTAGGAGTAGAGCAGTACTTC	CASSLVREVGVEQYF
once	TRBV9	TRBD2	TRBJ2-7	TGTGCCAGCAGCGTGGGTAGCGTCCAGTATCTTGTGATGGGGGGGGACGAGCAGTACTTC	CASSVGSVQYLVMGGDEQYF
.	TRBV25-1	.	TRBJ1-1	TGTGCCAGCAGTGAGGGCCAGGGGGAAGCTTTCTTT	CASSEGQGEAFF
.	TRBV7-9	TRBD2	TRBJ2-1	TGTGCCAGCAGCCCCCCGGGAGGCCGCCAGTTCTTC	CASSPPGGRQFF
.	TRBV27	.	TRBJ2-3	TGTGCCAGCAGTCCCCGCCCCCAGGTGGGAAATACGCAGTATTTT	CASSPRPQVGNTQYF
few	TRBV7-9	TRBD2	TRBJ2-3	TGTGCCAGCAGCACCTGGACTAGCGGGGAAACAGATACGCAGTATTTT	CASSTWTSGETDTQYF
few	TRBV7-9	.	TRBJ2-3	TGTGCCAGCTCCCGTTGGCCTACAGGGATCCAGTATTTT	CASSRWPTGIQYF
.	TRBV7-9	.	TRBJ1-1	TGTGCCAGCAGCGGACAAAACCCGGGACTCCAGAACACTGAAGCTTTCTTT	CASSGQNPGLQNTEAFF
.	TRBV5-4	.	TRBJ2-5	TGTGCCAGCAGCTTGGCCGCGGAACAAGAGACCCAGTACTTC	CASSLAAEQETQYF
.	TRBV6-2/TRBV6-3	TRBD2	TRBJ2-1	TGTGCCAGCAGTTCCGGGACTAGCGGGAGGAACCCCTACAATGAGCAGTTCTTC	CASSSGTSGRNPYNEQFF
.	TRBV2	TRBD1	TRBJ2-3	TGTGCCAGCAGTGAAAAGGGGGCTAGCACAGATACGCAGTATTTT	CASSEKGASTDTQYF
.	TRBV4-2	.	TRBJ2-4	TGTGCCAACAGCCAGGGGACCCTAGCCAAAAACATTCAGTACTTC	CANSQGTLAKNIQYF
.	TRBV11-2	.	TRBJ2-7	TGTGCCAGCAGCCAGCGACAGGTCTCCTACGAGCAGTACTTC	CASSQRQVSYEQYF
.	TRBV25-1	TRBD1	TRBJ1-5	TGTGCCAGCAGGGGCGGGACAGACAATCAGCCCCAGCATTTT	CASRGGTDNQPQHF
.	TRBV20-1	TRBD1	TRBJ1-5	TGCAGTGCTGGACAGGCAGATAGCAATCAGCCCCAGCATTTT	CSAGQADSNQPQHF
.	TRBV7-6	TRBD2	TRBJ2-3	TGTGCCAGCAGCTCAAGCGGGGGGCCTGGCGGTTGGGTAGATACGCAGTATTTT	CASSSSGGPGGWVDTQYF
.	TRBV5-1	.	TRBJ1-1	TGCGCCAGCAGCTTGGCCGGCAGTCAGATGAACACTGAAGCTTTCTTT	CASSLAGSQMNTEAFF
.	TRBV30	.	TRBJ2-1	TGTGCCTGGAGTGCCGCCCGGGCGCAGTTCTTC	CAWSAARAQFF
.	TRBV3-1	TRBD1	TRBJ2-3	TGTGCCAGCAACCACAGGGGGACAGATACGCAGTATTTT	CASNHRGTDTQYF
.	TRBV20-1	.	TRBJ2-5	TGCAGTGCTAGAAATCCCGACCGGGAACCCACCCAAGAGACCCAGTACTTC	CSARNPDREPTQETQYF
once	TRBV6-6	TRBD1	TRBJ2-1	TGTGCCAGCAGGGCTAGAGGGGGCACATGGAATGAGCAGTTCTTC	CASRARGGTWNEQFF
.	TRBV20-1	.	TRBJ2-2	TGCAGTGCTAAACAAACCGGGGGCCCTGGGAGCGGGGAGCTGTTTTTT	CSAKQTGGPGSGELFF
.	TRBV27	.	TRBJ1-2	TGTGCCAGCAGTGCGGGCGGGGCCCGAGGCTACACCTTC	CASSAGGARGYTF
.	TRBV6-1	.	TRBJ1-1	TGTGCCAGCAGTGAAGTTGGGGTCACTGAAGCTTTCTTT	CASSEVGVTEAFF
.	TRBV29-1	.	TRBJ2-7	TGCAGCATTGTTACAGGGATCTCCTACGAGCAGTACTTC	CSIVTGISYEQYF
few	TRBV6-2/TRBV6-3	.	TRBJ1-2	TGTGCCAGCACCCGGGACGGCCGCGGTGGCTACACCTTC	CASTRDGRGGYTF
.	TRBV12-3/TRBV12-4	.	TRBJ2-1	TGTGCCAGCAGTTTATCCGGGGGGCTCTTGGATGAGCAGTTCTTC	CASSLSGGLLDEQFF
.	TRBV7-9	TRBD1	TRBJ2-7	TGTGCCAGCACCAGGACAGGCGAAGCCTACGAGCAGTACTTC	CASTRTGEAYEQYF
.	TRBV28	.	TRBJ1-5	TGTGCCAGCAGGCCCACGGGACGGCCCCAGCATTTT	CASRPTGRPQHF
.	TRBV12-3/TRBV12-4	.	TRBJ2-2	TGTGCCAGCACCACGGAGCCTGGCACCGGGGAGCTGTTTTTT	CASTTEPGTGELFF
.	TRBV6-6	.	TRBJ1-4	TGTGCCAGCACGGGACAAAGGAATGAAAAACTGTTTTTT	CASTGQRNEKLFF
few	TRBV28	.	TRBJ2-7	TGTGCCAGCAGTTTACAGGGACTCTACGAGCAGTACTTC	CASSLQGLYEQYF
few	TRBV20-1	.	TRBJ1-2	TGCAGTGCGTATGGCGGGGATGCTCGGGGCTACACCTTC	CSAYGGDARGYTF
many	TRBV29-1	.	TRBJ1-2	TGCAGCGTTGACCGAAGTGATCCGAAGGGGAGTGGCTACACCTTC	CSVDRSDPKGSGYTF
few	TRBV28	.	TRBJ1-2	TGTGCCACAGCGAGCAGCTATGGCTACACCTTC	CATASSYGYTF
.	TRBV20-1	.	TRBJ2-3	TGCAGTGCCACAAGGGTCAGCACAGATACGCAGTATTTT	CSATRVSTDTQYF
few	TRBV7-2	TRBD2	TRBJ2-7	TGTGCCAGCACCTTGGCCGGGACTAGCGGTTCCTACGAGCAGTACTTC	CASTLAGTSGSYEQYF
.	TRBV6-6	.	TRBJ1-2	TGTGCCAGCACCCAGCCGGGACTGATGGCTGCTGGCTACACCTTC	CASTQPGLMAAGYTF
few	TRBV7-8	TRBD2	TRBJ2-1	TGTGCCAGCAGCTTAGGGACTAGCGGGACAACCAATGAGCAGTTCTTC	CASSLGTSGTTNEQFF
few	TRBV11-2	TRBD2	TRBJ2-1	TGTGCCAGCAGCCGCCGGACTAGCGGAGGCAATGAGCAGTTCTTC	CASSRRTSGGNEQFF
.	TRBV5-4	.	TRBJ2-7	TGTGCCAGCAGCTTGGGTGTTGAGGGGAGAGCATACTACGAGCAGTACTTC	CASSLGVEGRAYYEQYF
.	TRBV7-2	.	TRBJ1-5	TGTGCCAGCAACCCGGGAGTAAATAGCAATCAGCCCCAGCATTTT	CASNPGVNSNQPQHF
.	TRBV20-1	TRBD1	TRBJ1-2	TGCAGTGCTCGACAGGGGACCATCTATGGCTACACCTTC	CSARQGTIYGYTF
.	TRBV18	.	TRBJ1-2	TGTGCCAGCTCACCAGGGCCAGATTTTAACTATGGCTACACCTTC	CASSPGPDFNYGYTF
once	TRBV5-1	TRBD1	TRBJ2-6	TGCGCCAGCAGCTGGACAGGGGCAGGGGCCAACGTCCTGACTTTC	CASSWTGAGANVLTF
few	TRBV5-1	.	TRBJ2-5	TGCGCCAGCAGGGCGTGGCCGGGGTCGAAGGAGACCCAGTACTTC	CASRAWPGSKETQYF
few	TRBV5-5	.	TRBJ2-1	TGTGCCAGCAGCTTGGTATTCCCGGTGGATGAGCAGTTCTTC	CASSLVFPVDEQFF